The clone carrying this T cell receptor beta chain has only a few counts. The antigen remains unidentified. V was trimmed by 3 bases and J by 2 bases, leaving 8 bases between them. The V gene's germline CDR1 is SGHTA and CDR2 FQGNSA. This CDR3 comprises 14 residues. MiXCR, applied by TCRdb to the RACE reads, yields one record per CDR3 protein. The data contain approximately 84,000 distinct CDR3 sequences, 9.5% to 13% of them singletons. This sample was taken from a study of human T cells and chemical hapten exposure. Looking at the study overall: The use of 2% DPC on roughly 2 cm by roughly 2 cm of upper inner arm skin constituted sensitization. Study-wide findings and caveats: Alopecia in all donors means immunity may differ from healthy individuals.

The time point was: patch test 2, 6 weeks after DPC sensitization. The treatment is: therapeutic diphenylcyclopropenone sensitization with weekly scalp DPC. Every donor had alopecia and was 18 to 70 years old; all were suitable for DPC. Unseparated into fractions, whole blood served as the source from which total RNA was extracted. This sequence originates from a man between 18 and 29 years old with alopecia areata. Some clones in this sample may be carry-over from other donors' samples. The gene calls are TRBV7-2 and TRBJ1-3; D gene unclear. The sample consisted of whole blood, taken in connection with sensitization to the hapten diphenylcyclopropenone (DPC). This CDR3 reads CASSLGSPGNTIYF. The CDR3 DNA follows: TGTGCCAGCAGCTTGGGCAGTCCTGGAAACACCATATATTTT.